The present entry profiles one T cell receptor (beta chain) with its context. This specimen comes from a study of T cell changes during pregnancy in multiple sclerosis. Using immunoSEQ multiplex PCR, the repertoire was profiled, and TCRdb retains in-frame clones only, with some absent. Found here are 18,000 or so clones, approximately 90% of them singletons; the top ten hold 1.3%. This specimen consisted of CD4+ T cells from peripheral blood mononuclear cells, obtained in the first trimester of pregnancy. This clonotype was obtained from a female donor in good health, enrolled as a control in a pregnancy study.

CDR3 residues: CASRPEGTDNTRQYF. In nucleotides, the CDR3 is TGTGCCAGCAGACCGGAGGGGACTGATAACACGAGGCAGTACTTC. V and J are TRBV6-5 and TRBJ2-7, with D perhaps TRBD2 (6 bases). Trimming took 6 bases from V and 9 from J, leaving 24 bases between them. Germline V gene data show CDR1 as MNHEY and CDR2 as SVGAGI. This CDR3 has 15 residues.